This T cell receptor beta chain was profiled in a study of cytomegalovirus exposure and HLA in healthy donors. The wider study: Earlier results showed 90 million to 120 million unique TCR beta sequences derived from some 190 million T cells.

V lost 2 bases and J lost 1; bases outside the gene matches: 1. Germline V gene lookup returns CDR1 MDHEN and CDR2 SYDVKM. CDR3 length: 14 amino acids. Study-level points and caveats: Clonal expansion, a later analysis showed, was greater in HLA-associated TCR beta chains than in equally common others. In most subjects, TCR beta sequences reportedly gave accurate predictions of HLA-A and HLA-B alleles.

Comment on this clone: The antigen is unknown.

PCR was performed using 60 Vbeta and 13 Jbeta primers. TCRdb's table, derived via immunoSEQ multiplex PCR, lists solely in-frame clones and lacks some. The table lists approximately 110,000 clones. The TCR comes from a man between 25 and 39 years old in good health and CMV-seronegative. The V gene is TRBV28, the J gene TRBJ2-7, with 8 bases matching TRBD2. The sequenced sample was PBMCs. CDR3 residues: CASSLSGGSYEQYF. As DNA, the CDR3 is TGTGCCAGCAGTTTAAGCGGGGGATCCTACGAGCAGTACTTC.